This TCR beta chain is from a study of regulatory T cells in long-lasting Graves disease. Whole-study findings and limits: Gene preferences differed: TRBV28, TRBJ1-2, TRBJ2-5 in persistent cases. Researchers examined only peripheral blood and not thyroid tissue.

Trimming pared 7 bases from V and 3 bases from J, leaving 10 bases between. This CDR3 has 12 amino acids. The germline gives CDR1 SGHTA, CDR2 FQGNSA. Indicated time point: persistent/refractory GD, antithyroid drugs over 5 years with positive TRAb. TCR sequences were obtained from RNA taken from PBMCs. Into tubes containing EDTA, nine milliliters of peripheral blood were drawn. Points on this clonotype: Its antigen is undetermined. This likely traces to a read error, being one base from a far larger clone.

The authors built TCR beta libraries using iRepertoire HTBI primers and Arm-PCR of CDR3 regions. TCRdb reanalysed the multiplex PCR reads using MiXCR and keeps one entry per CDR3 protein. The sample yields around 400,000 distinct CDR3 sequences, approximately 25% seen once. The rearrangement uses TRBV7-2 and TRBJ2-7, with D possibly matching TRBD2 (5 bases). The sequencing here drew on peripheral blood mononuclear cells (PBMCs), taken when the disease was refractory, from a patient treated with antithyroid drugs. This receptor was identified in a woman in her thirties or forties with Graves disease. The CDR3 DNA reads TGTGCCAGCAACTTTCGGGGCTACGAGCAGTACTTC. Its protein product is CASNFRGYEQYF. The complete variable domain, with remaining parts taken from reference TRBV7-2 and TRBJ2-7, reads GAGVSQSPSNKVTEKGKDVELRCDPISGHTALYWYRQSLGQGLEFLIYFQGNSAPDKSGLPSDRFSAERTGGSVSTLTIQRTQQEDSAVYLCASNFRGYEQYFGPGTRLTVT.